This T cell receptor (beta chain) stems from a study of cytomegalovirus exposure and HLA in healthy donors. 60 Vbeta and 13 Jbeta primers were used in PCR. Authors' processing steps: In a later analysis, the count reached tens of millions of unique TCR beta chains, with 9 million to 11 million shared. Some clones are missing from TCRdb's copy, which holds only in-frame ones; the method was immunoSEQ multiplex PCR. Clone size and V and J calls were adopted from that table, with D and trimming inferred from the DNA. This table holds about 240,000 clones, roughly 78% found once. The germline gives CDR1 MNHNS, CDR2 SASEGT. Trimming left V 2 bases short and J 1 base short, with 11 bases between. The CDR3 has 15 residues. A note on this clone: What it binds is unknown.

Study-level results: The study flagged roughly 150 TCR beta chains as cytomegalovirus-associated. Association of a missense DCLRE1C variant with TCR beta V- and J-gene trimming was reported in a later analysis.

The origin of this receptor is a boy younger than 18 in good health and CMV-seronegative. Sample: PBMCs. The chain employs TRBV6-1 and TRBJ1-2; the D is unclear. The DNA of the CDR3 is TGTGCCAGCAGTGAAATCTACAGCAGTAACTATGGCTACACCTTC. Its protein product is CASSEIYSSNYGYTF.